What follows are 27 T cell receptor beta chains derived from one specimen sequenced in a study of T cell responses to AZD1222 COVID-19 vaccine. Assay used: immunoSEQ multiplex PCR; TCRdb lists only in-frame clones, some missing. The sample carries 90,000 to 130,000 clones, about 88% recorded once. Sequenced here: peripheral blood, sampled on day 0 of AZD1222 vaccination. Every receptor here comes from an adult in good health.

J is TRBJ1-3 and V is TRBV5-1; D is ambiguous. In germline, CDR1 is SGHRS, CDR2 YFSETQ. CDR3 size: 14 residues. Trimming took 3 bases from V and 1 from J, leaving 8 bases between them. The CDR3 DNA sequence: TGCGCCAGCAGCTCTCAGACTTCTGGAAACACCATATATTTT. It yields the protein CASSSQTSGNTIYF. Variable domain in full (rest from reference TRBV5-1 and TRBJ1-3): KAGVTQTPRYLIKTRGQQVTLSCSPISGHRSVSWYQQTPGQGLQFLFEYFSETQRNKGNFPGRFSGRQFSNSRSEMNVSTLELGDSALYLCASSSQTSGNTIYFGEGSWLTVV.

The chain carries TRBV25-1 and TRBJ1-3; D gene unclear. Trimming pared 5 bases from V and 4 bases from J, leaving 21 bases between. Germline lookup yields CDR1 MGHDK and CDR2 SYGVNS. CDR3 length: 17 residues. The CDR3 protein is CASSRQLKVLSGNTIYF. The CDR3 coding sequence is TGTGCCAGCAGTAGGCAGCTCAAGGTCCTCTCCGGAAACACCATATATTTT.

The gene calls are TRBV3-1 (or the pseudogene TRBV3-2) and TRBJ2-1; perhaps TRBD2 as D (6 bases). Trimming pared 1 base from V and 0 bases from J, leaving 10 bases between. The CDR3 runs 16 residues. Germline CDR1 and CDR2: LGHDT and YNNKEL (reference sequence). CDR3 region: CASSQVGGVSYNEQFF. CDR3 bases: TGTGCCAGCAGCCAAGTTGGCGGGGTCTCCTACAATGAGCAGTTCTTC.

This sequence joins TRBV5-1 and TRBJ1-1; 8 bases fit TRBD1. V lost 4 bases to trimming and J lost 7 bases; unmatched junction nucleotides: 6. This CDR3 region has 13 residues. CDR1 is SGHRS and CDR2 is YFSETQ in the germline V gene. CDR3 coding DNA: TGCGCCAGCAGCCCCTCCGGACAGGGTGAAGCTTTCTTT. Protein sequence: CASSPSGQGEAFF.

DNA for the CDR3: TGTGCCAGCAGCTTTTCCGGGACAAGATCTCAGCCCCAGCATTTT. This codes for CASSFSGTRSQPQHF. The genes are TRBV5-6 and TRBJ1-5, with D possibly TRBD1 on 6 matching bases. V gave up 2 bases and J gave up 6 bases, with 15 bases separating them. Per the germline V gene, CDR1 is SGHDT and CDR2 is YYEEEE. The CDR3 length is 15 residues.

This clone showed up just a few times. V usage is TRBV3-1 (or the pseudogene TRBV3-2) and J usage is TRBJ2-7; the D gene could be TRBD1 or TRBD2 (6 bases each). V dropped 4 bases and J dropped 4 bases, with 11 bases sitting between them. This CDR3 contains 13 residues. Germline V lookup: CDR1 LGHDT, CDR2 YNNKEL (reference sequence). The CDR3 here is CASSRRGLYEQYF. CDR3 coding DNA: TGTGCCAGCAGCCGCCGGGGGCTTTACGAGCAGTACTTC.

The chain is built from TRBV7-9 and TRBJ1-6; a weak D match, TRBD1 (5 bases). Trimming shortened V by 4 bases and J by 5 bases, and 15 bases separated the two germline ends. Germline assignment: CDR1 SEHNR and CDR2 FQNEAQ (reference sequence). The CDR3 covers 16 residues. As DNA, the CDR3 is TGTGCCAGCAGCTCCCGAGGGACCGGCGATAATTCACCCCTCCACTTT. Encoded protein: CASSSRGTGDNSPLHF.

This clone was counted once. This chain links TRBV7-9 with TRBJ1-2; tentative D call: TRBD1 (5 bases). The CDR3 runs to 15 residues. Trimming removed 5 bases from V and 0 bases from J, with 13 bases in between. Germline V CDR1 and CDR2: SEHNR, FQNEAQ (reference sequence). The CDR3 DNA reads as TGTGCCAGCAGCGACGGGGCTCGAGCTAACTATGGCTACACCTTC. It encodes CASSDGARANYGYTF.

The chain has TRBV6-1 and TRBJ2-1; 11 bases fit TRBD2. The germline gives CDR1 MNHNS, CDR2 SASEGT. The CDR3 runs 17 residues. Germline trimming cut 5 bases from V and 6 bases from J; bases unmatched to any gene: 12. Here the CDR3 reads CASSKGTSGTTFNEQFF. In nucleotides, the CDR3 is TGTGCCAGCAGTAAAGGGACTAGCGGCACCACCTTCAATGAGCAGTTCTTC.

The chain joins TRBV14 to TRBJ1-5; D is unresolved. Per the germline V gene, CDR1 is SGHDN and CDR2 is FVKESK. The CDR3 covers 13 residues. V lost 5 bases and J lost 8, with 13 bases in between. The CDR3 DNA is TGTGCCAGCAGCAGAGGTATTTCGGAGCCCCAGCATTTT. Residues: CASSRGISEPQHF.

The chain uses TRBV11-2 and TRBJ2-1, with D unresolved. The CDR3 contains 15 residues. V lost 1 base, J lost 3 bases, and 10 bases lay in between. Germline loops: CDR1 SGHAT, CDR2 FQNNGV. CDR3 residues: CASSLASDFYNEQFF. The CDR3, as DNA: TGTGCCAGCAGCTTAGCGTCAGATTTCTACAATGAGCAGTTCTTC.

This sequence joins TRBV2 and TRBJ2-7; maybe TRBD1 (6 bases). V was trimmed by 6 bases and J by 2 bases, leaving 17 bases between them. This CDR3 has 15 residues. Germline V gene sequence: CDR1 SNHLY, CDR2 FYNNEI. The CDR3 bases are TGTGCCAGCAGCCAAGGACAGTTGACTACCTACGAGCAGTACTTC. The encoded protein is CASSQGQLTTYEQYF.

This sequence joins TRBV10-1 and TRBJ2-7; TRBD1 aligns across 8 bases. This CDR3 is built from 13 residues. Per germline, CDR1 WNHNN and CDR2 SYGVQD (reference sequence). Unmatched junction bases numbered 3, after V lost 6 bases and J lost 2 bases. CDR3: CASSEDRAYEQYF. CDR3 bases: TGCGCCAGCAGCGAGGACAGGGCCTACGAGCAGTACTTC.

The chain couples TRBV4-1 to TRBJ1-2, with D unclear. V was clipped by 3 bases and J by 5 bases, with 22 bases between them. Looked up from germline, CDR1 is MGHRA and CDR2 is YSYEKL. This CDR3 comprises 17 residues. In nucleotides, the CDR3 is TGCGCCAGCAGCCATCCGGACCGGGGATCACCTTGGTATGGCTACACCTTC. Translating it yields CASSHPDRGSPWYGYTF.

The chain recombines TRBV3-1 (or the pseudogene TRBV3-2) with TRBJ1-1; D is ambiguous. This CDR3 is built from 15 residues. V was shortened by 1 base and J by 6 bases, with 15 bases between the two germline ends. Germline V lookup: CDR1 LGHDT, CDR2 YNNKEL (reference sequence). CDR3 protein: CASSQGAGPVPEAFF. CDR3 bases: TGTGCCAGCAGCCAAGGTGCAGGCCCGGTCCCTGAAGCTTTCTTT.

The genes are TRBV19 and TRBJ1-1; the D is unclear. V shed 7 bases and J shed 1 base, with 19 bases lying between them. This CDR3 is built from 16 residues. Germline CDR1 is LNHDA and CDR2 is SQIVND (reference sequence). In DNA, the CDR3 is TGTGCCAGTACCCTAAAAACACCCATGGCGAACACTGAAGCTTTCTTT. This gives the protein CASTLKTPMANTEAFF.

The chain is built from TRBV5-4 and TRBJ2-7, with 9 bases aligning to TRBD1. CDR1 and CDR2 from the germline V gene are SGHNT and YYREEE (reference sequence). J lost 5 bases, V lost 4 bases, and 7 bases had no gene match. This CDR3 contains 14 residues. The CDR3 DNA follows: TGTGCCAGCAGCCCGCAACAGGGGGCCGACGAGCAGTACTTC. Residues: CASSPQQGADEQYF.

The chain joins TRBV29-1 to TRBJ1-1, with D possibly TRBD1 on 5 matching bases. Looked up from germline, CDR1 is SQVTM and CDR2 is ANQGSEA. The V end lost 7 bases, the J end lost 3 bases, and 12 bases lay between the germline ends. The CDR3 runs to 12 residues. This CDR3 is CSADIVDTEAFF. The CDR3 DNA is TGCAGCGCGGACATCGTCGACACTGAAGCTTTCTTT.

The rearrangement uses TRBV5-1 and TRBJ2-3, with D uncertain. CDR1 is SGHRS and CDR2 is YFSETQ in the germline V gene. Trimming shortened V by 0 bases and J by 6 bases, and 11 bases separated the two germline ends. This CDR3 is built from 14 residues. The chain's CDR3 is CASSLEVPRDTQYF. The CDR3 DNA is TGCGCCAGCAGCTTGGAGGTCCCCCGGGATACGCAGTATTTT.

This clone was recorded once. The chain combines TRBV6-5 with TRBJ2-5; D might be TRBD2 (5 bases). The CDR3 contains 14 residues. Germline CDR1 is MNHEY and CDR2 is SVGAGI. V lost 7 bases and J lost 4, with 16 bases in between. For the CDR3, the DNA is TGTGCCAGCACCAACGACTTCAGCGGAGAGACCCAGTACTTC. It translates to CASTNDFSGETQYF.

The chain links TRBV11-1 to TRBJ2-1; weak D call: TRBD2 (6 bases). Germline CDR1 reads SGHAT; CDR2 reads FQDESV (reference sequence). The CDR3 runs to 15 residues. V dropped 2 bases and J dropped 2 bases, with 10 bases sitting between them. DNA for the CDR3: TGTGCCAGCAGCTTAACGGGAGCGGCCTACAATGAGCAGTTCTTC. Protein product: CASSLTGAAYNEQFF.

This chain uses TRBV2 with TRBJ1-1, with D maybe TRBD1 (5 bases). V was clipped by 3 bases and J by 0 bases, with 11 bases between them. Germline V lookup: CDR1 SNHLY, CDR2 FYNNEI. The CDR3 is 15 residues long. The CDR3: CASSEGRAMNTEAFF. The CDR3, as DNA: TGTGCCAGCAGTGAGGGCAGGGCTATGAACACTGAAGCTTTCTTT.

The chain joins TRBV3-1 (or the pseudogene TRBV3-2) to TRBJ2-7, with TRBD1 identical over 10 bases. Germline CDR1 is LGHDT and CDR2 is YNNKEL (reference sequence). Germline trimming cut 3 bases from V and 11 bases from J; bases unmatched to any gene: 1. CDR3 length equals 11 residues. CDR3 bases: TGTGCCAGCAGCCAGGGACAGGGGAAGTACTTC. Its protein is CASSQGQGKYF.

The rearrangement uses TRBV7-2 and TRBJ1-2; D gene uncertain. V was cut by 1 base and J by 8 bases, with 14 bases left in between. The CDR3 spans 14 residues. Germline assignment: CDR1 SGHTA and CDR2 FQGNSA. The CDR3: CASSLGGTLRGYTF. CDR3 nucleotide sequence: TGTGCCAGCAGCTTAGGCGGCACCCTGCGAGGCTACACCTTC.

This chain connects TRBV5-1 to TRBJ1-1; D possibly corresponds to TRBD1 (5 bases). The CDR3 totals 14 residues. Trimming left V 4 bases short and J 1 base short, with 11 bases between. Looked up from germline, CDR1 is SGHRS and CDR2 is YFSETQ. The CDR3 DNA is TGCGCCAGCAGCCTCCAAACAGGGAACACTGAAGCTTTCTTT. It codes for CASSLQTGNTEAFF. The full variable domain, completed using reference TRBV5-1 and TRBJ1-1, is KAGVTQTPRYLIKTRGQQVTLSCSPISGHRSVSWYQQTPGQGLQFLFEYFSETQRNKGNFPGRFSGRQFSNSRSEMNVSTLELGDSALYLCASSLQTGNTEAFFGQGTRLTVV.

The rearrangement links TRBV6-5 to TRBJ2-1, with a tentative D call TRBD2 (7 bases). Per the germline V gene, CDR1 is MNHEY and CDR2 is SVGAGI. Trimming stripped 8 bases from V and 5 bases from J, with 19 bases between. The CDR3 has 15 amino acids. The DNA of the CDR3 is TGTGCCAGCCGAGGGGGGGGAGTATGGAACAATGAGCAGTTCTTC. This gives the protein CASRGGGVWNNEQFF.

The chain is built from TRBV28 and TRBJ1-2; maybe TRBD1 (5 bases). The CDR3 contains 13 residues. V lost 2 bases and J lost 8, with 12 bases in between. Germline V gene sequence: CDR1 MDHEN, CDR2 SYDVKM. CDR3 DNA sequence: TGTGCCAGCAGTTTAGCACAGGCGCTCGGCTACACCTTC. This encodes CASSLAQALGYTF.